This T cell receptor beta chain was documented in a study of shared clonotypes between healthy human individuals. Broader study findings: As a rule, naive subsets had a larger estimated richness than memory subsets. The study found lower generation probabilities in non-shared clonotypes than in those shared by all four donors. Investigators collected only blood, and repertoires in tissues likely differ.

CD45RO-negative, CCR7-selected cells formed the naive CD8 fraction, which excluded terminally differentiated effector memory CD45RA+ cells. The CDR3 totals 15 residues. Germline CDR1 MNHEY, CDR2 SMNVEV (reference sequence). V dropped 5 bases and J dropped 1 base, with 14 bases sitting between them. Concerning this clone: What it recognizes is unknown.

Profiling relied on immunoSEQ multiplex PCR, and the TCRdb table lists in-frame clones only, not all of them. In the table there are around 560,000 clones, approximately 96% of which are singletons. The sequenced sample consisted of naive CD8+ T cells sorted from blood. The chain uses TRBV27 and TRBJ2-5; the D gene could be TRBD1 or TRBD2 (5 bases each). The sequence came from a woman aged 25 to 39 in good health. The CDR3 DNA follows: TGTGCCAGCAGTGGGGTGGTGGGGGTCCAAGAGACCCAGTACTTC. Translating gives CASSGVVGVQETQYF.